The rows below give T cell receptor beta chains drawn from one sample of a study of T cell repertoires in aging, cancer and after chemotherapy. Each CDR3 protein gets one entry after TCRdb re-called the multiplex PCR reads with MiXCR. Of about 10,000 distinct CDR3 sequences listed, around 40% were seen once; the top ten hold over 9.5%. Sample: blood. The receptors derive from a human donor in good health. The CDR3 runs from the conserved cysteine through the conserved F or W. A D gene is named only where the DNA matches it firmly. Clone size, where shown, is once, few, many, or a class for clones that have expanded.

>.|few|TRBV11-1|TRBJ1-2
TGTGCCAGCAGCTTCAGGAACTATGGCTACACCTTC
CASSFRNYGYTF
>TRBD2|few|TRBV5-4|TRBJ2-6
TGTGCCAGCAGCCCCGGGGGGGGAGGCGGCCTCTTCTCTGGGGCCAACGTCCTGACTTTC
CASSPGGGGGLFSGANVLTF
>TRBD1|few|TRBV6-6|TRBJ2-5
TGTGCCAGCAGTCGACAGGGCCGGGAGACCCAGTACTTC
CASSRQGRETQYF
>.|.|TRBV6-5|TRBJ1-2
TGTGCCAGCAGGGGGGTGGGTGGCTACACCTTC
CASRGVGGYTF
>TRBD2|.|TRBV5-1|TRBJ2-1
TGCGCCAGCAGCTCCTTATCGACTAGCGGGAGCTACAATGAGCAGTTCTTC
CASSSLSTSGSYNEQFF
>TRBD1|once|TRBV5-5|TRBJ1-4
TGTGCCAGCAGCTACCGGATTGGACAGGGGGCGATACGGACTAATGAAAAACTGTTTTTT
CASSYRIGQGAIRTNEKLFF
>.|.|TRBV11-1|TRBJ2-1
TGTGCCAGCAGCTCACGCGTTCAGGGCAGAGGCTACAATGAGCAGTTCTTC
CASSSRVQGRGYNEQFF
>.|.|TRBV12-3/TRBV12-4|TRBJ1-6
TGTGCCAGCAACAAACAGGGTTTTGATTCACCCCTCCACTTT
CASNKQGFDSPLHF
>TRBD2|.|TRBV5-6|TRBJ2-7
TGTGCCAGCAGCTTGGGGTCTAGCGGGAGGGTCTACGAGCAGTACTTC
CASSLGSSGRVYEQYF
>TRBD1|.|TRBV15|TRBJ2-6
TGTGCCACCAGGCCCGGGACAGGGGGATTTGGGGCCAACGTCCTGACTTTC
CATRPGTGGFGANVLTF
>.|few|TRBV19|TRBJ1-5
TGTGCCACCGTTTCCGCAGGGGGCAATCAGCCCCAGCATTTT
CATVSAGGNQPQHF
>TRBD2|medium-sized|TRBV6-1|TRBJ2-3
TGTGCCAGCAGTGGTTTAGCGGGGGGCGACTGGGCGAGCACAGATACGCAGTATTTT
CASSGLAGGDWASTDTQYF
>.|few|TRBV5-4|TRBJ2-1
TGTGCCAGCAGCTTGGCCCCCGGGGGCGGGCAGTTCTTC
CASSLAPGGGQFF
>TRBD2|.|TRBV11-1|TRBJ2-7
TGTGCCAGCATGGGGCTAGCGGACTCCTACGAGCAGTACTTC
CASMGLADSYEQYF
>TRBD1|.|TRBV11-1|TRBJ2-1
TGTGCCAGCAGCTCACAGGGGGGATCCTACAATGAGCAGTTCTTC
CASSSQGGSYNEQFF
>TRBD1|.|TRBV18|TRBJ2-1
TGTGCCAGCTCACCGGAGGACAGGGAGTCCTACAATGAGCAGTTCTTC
CASSPEDRESYNEQFF
>.|few|TRBV12-3/TRBV12-4|TRBJ2-7
TGTGCCAGCAGTTTCGGTTACTCCTACGAGCAGTACTTC
CASSFGYSYEQYF
>TRBD2|.|TRBV7-2|TRBJ2-7
TGTGCCAGCAGCTTAGCCGGGACTAGCCTGATCGACGAGCAGTACTTC
CASSLAGTSLIDEQYF
>.|.|TRBV12-3/TRBV12-4|TRBJ2-7
TGTGCCAGCAGTTTTTCTAGCGCGCCTTACGAGCAGTACTTC
CASSFSSAPYEQYF
>.|medium-sized|TRBV29-1|TRBJ1-3
TGCAGCGTTCGGTCGGCGACTGGAAACACCATATATTTT
CSVRSATGNTIYF
>TRBD1|.|TRBV19|TRBJ1-2
TGTGCCAGTAGTCCCCGGGACAGGAATCTTTATGGCTACACCTTC
CASSPRDRNLYGYTF
>.|.|TRBV5-1|TRBJ2-3
TGCGCCACGAAAGGGGGTGCCCGGAGCACAGATACGCAGTATTTT
CATKGGARSTDTQYF
>.|.|TRBV7-6|TRBJ2-7
TGTGCCAGCAGCCGGTCGAGCTCCTACGAGAAGTACTTC
CASSRSSSYEKYF
>TRBD1|.|TRBV18|TRBJ1-2
TGTGCCAGCTCACCACGGGACAGCGCTAACTATGGCTACACCTTC
CASSPRDSANYGYTF
>TRBD1|.|TRBV6-1|TRBJ2-4
TGTGCCAGCAGTATGACAGGGTCGGAAAACATTCAGTACTTC
CASSMTGSENIQYF
>.|few|TRBV6-5|TRBJ1-1
TGTGCCAGCAGTTACAACCCAGAGGCTGAAGCTTTCTTT
CASSYNPEAEAFF
>.|.|TRBV27|TRBJ2-7
TGTGCCAGCAGTTCCCCAGAGCGGAGTATCTACGAGCAGTACTTC
CASSSPERSIYEQYF
>.|few|TRBV15|TRBJ2-3
TGTGCCACCAGCAGAGCTAGGGACACAGATACGCAGTATTTT
CATSRARDTDTQYF